The rows below give T cell receptor beta chains drawn from one sample of a study of vaccination effects on CD4 cells after COVID-19. Measured with immunoSEQ multiplex PCR; TCRdb has only the in-frame clones, and not every one. Among 65,000 or so clones listed, approximately 76% were seen once. For these receptors, no antigen is known. The starting material was CD4+ T cells from PBMCs cultured with HCoV-NL63 spike peptides, obtained before COVID-19 vaccination. These receptors were taken from a human donor who received a COVID-19 vaccine. Both conserved end residues are part of each CDR3. A D gene is named only where the DNA matches it firmly. The size entry is marked missing in some rows and otherwise reads once, few, many or a size class.

J gene | clone size | V gene | D gene | CDR3 DNA | CDR3 protein
TRBJ1-1 | NA | TRBV12-3/TRBV12-4 | TRBD1 | TGTGCCAGCAGTTTGACAGGGTCCACTGAAGCTTTCTTT | CASSLTGSTEAFF
TRBJ2-1 | NA | TRBV5-1 | NA | TGCGCCAGCAGCTCAGTCCCGGACAGCTACAATGAGCAGTTCTTC | CASSSVPDSYNEQFF
TRBJ2-3 | NA | TRBV5-1 | NA | TGCGCCAGCAGCTCTAGACTTGACACAGATACGCAGTATTTT | CASSSRLDTDTQYF
TRBJ1-4 | NA | TRBV6-5 | TRBD1 | TGTGCCAGCAGCGCGACAGGGGATACTGAAAAACTGTTTTTT | CASSATGDTEKLFF
TRBJ1-1 | NA | TRBV19 | NA | TGTGCCAGTGTTAGGGGTGAGACTGAAGCTTTCTTT | CASVRGETEAFF
TRBJ2-5 | once | TRBV29-1 | NA | TGCAGCGTTACCGAGAGGGGTGAGACCCAGTACTTC | CSVTERGETQYF
TRBJ1-6 | NA | TRBV6-1 | NA | TGTGCCAGCAGTGAACAGACAAATTCACCCCTCCACTTT | CASSEQTNSPLHF
TRBJ1-1 | NA | TRBV6-4 | NA | TGTGCCAGCGATACCGGGACCTTGGGAACTGAAGCTTTCTTT | CASDTGTLGTEAFF
TRBJ1-1 | NA | TRBV4-1 | NA | TGCGCCAGCAGCCATCCACCGAACACTGAAGCTTTCTTT | CASSHPPNTEAFF
TRBJ2-4 | NA | TRBV6-2/TRBV6-3 | TRBD1 | TGTGCCAGCAACCCTCGGACAGGGAAAAACATTCAGTACTTC | CASNPRTGKNIQYF
TRBJ1-1 | once | TRBV5-5 | NA | TGTGCCAGCAGCTTCCTATCGAACACTGAAGCTTTCTTT | CASSFLSNTEAFF
TRBJ2-1 | NA | TRBV6-2/TRBV6-3 | NA | TGTGCCAGCAGCAAATACAATGAGCAGTTCTTC | CASSKYNEQFF
TRBJ1-1 | few | TRBV7-2 | NA | TGTGCCAGCAGCTTAGGGCAACCGAACACTGAAGCTTTCTTT | CASSLGQPNTEAFF
TRBJ2-1 | NA | TRBV12-3/TRBV12-4 | NA | TGTGCCAGCAGTTCCGAACTATATGTGGAGCAGTTCTTC | CASSSELYVEQFF
TRBJ2-3 | NA | TRBV29-1 | NA | TGCAGCGTTGAAACCACTAGCACAGATACGCAGTATTTT | CSVETTSTDTQYF
TRBJ1-4 | NA | TRBV27 | TRBD1 | TGTGCCAGCAGGGGAGGACAGGGAGCCTTTGAAAAACTGTTTTTT | CASRGGQGAFEKLFF
TRBJ1-5 | NA | TRBV18 | NA | TGTGCCAGCTCACCGCCCAACGATCAGCCCCAGCATTTT | CASSPPNDQPQHF
TRBJ1-6 | once | TRBV4-1 | TRBD1 | TGCGCCAGCAGCCAAGAAACAGGGGGGGGATCACCCCTCCACTTT | CASSQETGGGSPLHF
TRBJ2-5 | NA | TRBV5-1 | NA | TGCGCCAGCAGCTTGGTCGGGGGCCAGGAGACCCAGTACTTC | CASSLVGGQETQYF
TRBJ2-2 | few | TRBV2 | NA | TGTGCCAGCAGTGAAGCCTCTCCGAGGAACACCGGGGAGCTGTTTTTT | CASSEASPRNTGELFF
TRBJ2-3 | NA | TRBV7-9 | TRBD2 | TGTGCCGGCGCGGGGGGACGCACAGATACGCAGTATTTT | CAGAGGRTDTQYF
TRBJ1-1 | NA | TRBV9 | TRBD1 | TGTGCCAGCAGCCCGGGACAGGGGACTGAAGCTTTCTTT | CASSPGQGTEAFF
TRBJ2-5 | NA | TRBV6-1 | NA | TGTGCCAGCAGTGAAAATCCTATAGACCCATCCCACCGAGAGACCCAGTACTTC | CASSENPIDPSHRETQYF
TRBJ2-2 | few | TRBV18 | NA | TGTGCCAGCTCACCTCGCAAGGGGCTCGGGGAGCTGTTTTTT | CASSPRKGLGELFF
TRBJ1-5 | NA | TRBV5-1 | TRBD1 | TGCGCCAGCAGCTTGGACAGGGGCGGGGGTCAGCCCCAGCATTTT | CASSLDRGGGQPQHF
TRBJ1-1 | NA | TRBV29-1 | NA | TGCAGCGTTCGGGGGGTTGGCACTGAAGCTTTCTTT | CSVRGVGTEAFF
TRBJ1-5 | NA | TRBV10-2 | TRBD1 | TGCGCCAGCAGGAGAGGACAGGGTTCAAATCAGCCCCAGCATTTT | CASRRGQGSNQPQHF